This TCR beta chain stems from a study of CD8 T cells in ankylosing spondylitis. Study-wide points: Disease-linked clones were found to be CD8+ and relatively rare in peripheral blood.

Making the TCR beta libraries involved quantitative 5'-RACE with molecular barcodes. TCRdb itself ran the 5' RACE reads through MiXCR, one entry per CDR3 protein. The sample holds approximately 150,000 distinct CDR3 sequences, around a third seen once. In the case of this clonotype: Antigen: not known.

V lost 6 bases, J lost 7 bases, and 11 bases stayed unmatched. This CDR3 is built from 15 residues. Source material: synovial fluid, either unsorted or a sorted T cell fraction (not recorded which). This chain joins TRBV12-3 or TRBV12-4 and TRBJ1-4; the match to TRBD1 covers 7 bases. This sequence was found in a male donor with ankylosing spondylitis. This chain's CDR3 is CASSRDSLGSEKLFF. Here the CDR3 DNA reads TGTGCCAGCAGCAGGGACAGCCTGGGGAGTGAAAAACTGTTTTTT.